The clone carrying this TCR beta chain came up many times. Its target is unknown. This entry comes from a study of T cells in Graves' hyperthyroidism and ophthalmopathy. Study results and caveats: Blood also showed most of the thyroid clonotypes that were expanded above 0.001. Patients with ophthalmopathy were separated from those with stable hyperthyroidism by a 13 V-J model.

Ophthalmopathy patients had Clinical Activity Score at least 3, NOSPECS grade at least 4, duration under 3 months. Patients with uncontrolled infections, other autoimmune diseases, pregnancy or lactation were excluded. RNA transcripts gave rise to amplified TCR beta CDR3 regions. First-round RT-PCR targeting the TCR CDR3 was performed with the HTBI primer set. Each CDR3 protein gets one entry after TCRdb re-called the multiplex PCR reads with MiXCR. The sample has around 290,000 distinct CDR3 sequences, 15% to 20% seen once. Sequencing used blood. The sequence came from a woman aged 55-69 years with Graves' ophthalmopathy.

The CDR3 DNA reads as TGTGCCAGCTCACCGCTCGACAGGGAAAAACTGTTTTTT. This codes for CASSPLDREKLFF. The genes are TRBV18 and TRBJ1-4; D perhaps matches TRBD1 (6 bases). V was clipped by 3 bases and J by 8 bases, with 10 bases between them. CDR3 size: 13 residues. CDR1 and CDR2 from the germline V gene are KGHSH and LQKENI. The whole variable domain, filled in from reference TRBV18 and TRBJ1-4, reads NAGVMQNPRHLVRRRGQEARLRCSPMKGHSHVYWYRQLPEEGLKFMVYLQKENIIDESGMPKERFSAEFPKEGPSILRIQQVVRGDSAAYFCASSPLDREKLFFGSGTQLSVL.